Presented here are 18 T cell receptor beta chains from one specimen sequenced in a study of PD-L1 blockade in urothelial cancer. Time point noted: peripheral blood 6 weeks after treatment start. The method was immunoSEQ multiplex PCR; TCRdb's version includes in-frame clones alone and lacks a portion of them. Of about 130,000 clones in the sample, roughly 82% are singletons; the top ten hold roughly 2.4%. The source material was PBMCs, sampled around atezolizumab (anti-PD-L1) treatment. All receptors come from a man aged 50 to 60 with urothelial cancer.

V usage is TRBV10-2 and J usage is TRBJ1-6, with D tentatively TRBD1 (5 bases). Trimming took off 8 bases at V and 10 bases at J, with 18 bases between the two ends. The CDR3 runs to 14 residues. CDR1 is WSHSY, CDR2 SAAADI, per germline. CDR3 nucleotides: TGCGCCAGCGACGGGGGTGGGAAAGGATCACCCCTCCACTTT. It translates to CASDGGGKGSPLHF.

The J gene is TRBJ2-3, the V gene TRBV5-1; no definite D call. Germline values: CDR1 SGHRS, CDR2 YFSETQ. With 0 bases removed from V and 0 bases from J, the gap between germline ends came to 11 bases. This CDR3 region has 16 residues. CDR3 protein: CASSLATLPSTDTQYF. The CDR3 DNA is TGCGCCAGCAGCTTGGCGACTTTACCTAGCACAGATACGCAGTATTTT.

This CDR3 is CASSQQGLYGYTF. The CDR3 region has the DNA TGTGCCAGCAGCCAACAGGGGCTGTATGGCTACACCTTC. The chain links TRBV14 to TRBJ1-2; TRBD1 is a possible D gene (6 bases). The V end was cut by 2 bases, the J end by 5 bases, with 9 bases between. The CDR3 loop spans 13 amino acids. Germline V gene data show CDR1 as SGHDN and CDR2 as FVKESK.

The chain recombines TRBV4-2 with TRBJ2-7, with 9 bases that match TRBD1. Germline loops: CDR1 LGHNA, CDR2 YNFKEQ. CDR3 length: 16 residues. The J segment lost 1 base and the V segment lost 1 base, leaving 5 bases of the junction unmatched. CDR3: CASSQVGQGFSYEQYF. CDR3 nucleotide sequence: TGTGCCAGCAGCCAAGTAGGACAGGGGTTTTCCTACGAGCAGTACTTC.

The chain employs TRBV9 and TRBJ2-2; 10 bases line up with TRBD2. CDR3 length: 15 residues. From germline, CDR1 is SGDLS and CDR2 YYNGEE. J lost 7 bases, V lost 7 bases, and 10 bases had no gene match. CDR3 loop: CASSPSGREGGELFF. The DNA of the CDR3 is TGTGCCAGCTCCCCGAGCGGGAGGGAAGGCGGGGAGCTGTTTTTT.

This clone has only one observation. V gene TRBV4-2 combines with J gene TRBJ2-3; D ambiguous. The CDR3 has 17 residues. V was cut by 0 bases and J by 0 bases, with 13 bases left in between. The germline V gene has CDR1 LGHNA and CDR2 YNFKEQ. The CDR3 sequence: CASSQEESVSSTDTQYF. CDR3 nucleotides: TGTGCCAGCAGCCAAGAAGAGAGCGTCTCTAGCACAGATACGCAGTATTTT.

The chain combines TRBV5-1 with TRBJ2-7; 7 nucleotides match TRBD2. This CDR3 comprises 16 residues. Germline CDR1 SGHRS, CDR2 YFSETQ. V lost 4 bases and J lost 7; bases outside the gene matches: 17. DNA of the CDR3: TGCGCCAGCAGCCCCTTTGGGGGGGGATCCTTTGGGGAGCAGTACTTC. This codes for CASSPFGGGSFGEQYF.

Remarks on this clone: Other nucleotide sequences from this sample produce the same CDR3. The genes are TRBV7-2 and TRBJ2-3, with D uncertain. The CDR3 is 15 residues long. Germline V gives CDR1 SGHTA, CDR2 FQGNSA. The germline V and J ends were trimmed by 1 base and 4 bases, with 12 bases remaining between them. The CDR3 nucleotides are TGTGCCAGCAGCTTAGTAGGCGGCCGTCCAGATACGCAGTATTTT. Translating it yields CASSLVGGRPDTQYF.

V is TRBV4-1 and J is TRBJ2-3; 9 bases are shared with TRBD2. Germline V gene sequence: CDR1 MGHRA, CDR2 YSYEKL. CDR3 length: 15 residues. After removal of 5 bases from V and 4 bases from J, the junction contained 7 bases not matched to a gene. The CDR3 DNA sequence: TGCGCCAGCAGCGGGGCGGGAGGGTTGTCAGATACGCAGTATTTT. Amino acids: CASSGAGGLSDTQYF.

The J gene is TRBJ2-7, the V gene TRBV11-2; D not certain. This CDR3 has 15 amino acids. With 5 bases removed from V and 0 bases from J, the gap between germline ends came to 14 bases. The germline gives CDR1 SGHAT, CDR2 FQNNGV. CDR3 nucleotides: TGTGCCAGCAGCCTGGCCCCCACCTTCTCCTACGAGCAGTACTTC. Amino acid sequence: CASSLAPTFSYEQYF.

The chain couples TRBV18 to TRBJ2-7; 14 bases agree with TRBD2. The CDR3 length is 16 residues. Germline lookup yields CDR1 KGHSH and CDR2 LQKENI. V shed 3 bases, J shed 6 bases, and the junction held 7 bases outside the gene matches. The CDR3 spells CASSPQTSGRAGEQYF. In DNA, the CDR3 is TGTGCCAGCTCACCCCAGACTAGCGGGAGGGCCGGCGAGCAGTACTTC.

This clone was recorded a few times. This chain uses TRBV7-9 with TRBJ1-4, with 8 bases that match TRBD1. The CDR3 contains 15 residues. Germline V lookup: CDR1 SEHNR, CDR2 FQNEAQ (reference sequence). V lost 1 base to trimming and J lost 8 bases; unmatched junction nucleotides: 6. CDR3 amino acids: CASSLGKTGVEKLFF. The CDR3 DNA is TGTGCCAGCAGCTTAGGAAAGACAGGGGTAGAAAAACTGTTTTTT.

This chain joins TRBV5-1 and TRBJ2-2; 15 bases fit TRBD2. The CDR3 consists of 15 residues. CDR1 is SGHRS, CDR2 YFSETQ, per germline. V shed 6 bases and J 5 bases; nucleotides not matched to a gene: 2. The CDR3 DNA is TGCGCCAGCACAGGACTAGCGGGAGGGACCGGGGAGCTGTTTTTT. It translates to CASTGLAGGTGELFF. The variable domain in full, completed from reference TRBV5-1 and TRBJ2-2, reads KAGVTQTPRYLIKTRGQQVTLSCSPISGHRSVSWYQQTPGQGLQFLFEYFSETQRNKGNFPGRFSGRQFSNSRSEMNVSTLELGDSALYLCASTGLAGGTGELFFGEGSRLTVL.

This chain links TRBV19 with TRBJ1-5, with a possible D match to TRBD1 (5 bases). The CDR3 runs to 16 residues. Germline CDR1 LNHDA, CDR2 SQIVND (reference sequence). V lost 3 bases to trimming and J lost 4 bases, with 16 bases between them. CDR3 residues: CASSIPTGTENQPQHF. The CDR3 DNA is TGTGCCAGTAGTATCCCGACCGGGACTGAAAATCAGCCCCAGCATTTT.

CDR3 sequence reads: CASSEPGGGQGSGRSNQPQHF. The CDR3 nucleotides are TGTGCCAGCAGTGAGCCCGGGGGGGGACAGGGGTCGGGTCGGAGCAATCAGCCCCAGCATTTT. The chain recombines TRBV2 with TRBJ1-5; 10 bases match TRBD1. The CDR3 totals 21 residues. CDR1 and CDR2 from the germline V gene are SNHLY and FYNNEI. V was pared by 3 bases and J by 1 base, with 18 bases of the junction left unmatched.

The V and J genes are TRBV18 and TRBJ1-6; TRBD1 matches 10 bases. The CDR3 consists of 14 residues. CDR1 and CDR2 (germline): KGHSH, LQKENI. J lost 9 bases, V lost 6 bases, and 5 bases had no gene match. CDR3 sequence (DNA): TGTGCCAGCTCTCCGACAGGGGGCGGTTCACCCCTCCACTTT. This sequence encodes CASSPTGGGSPLHF.

The chain recombines TRBV18 with TRBJ2-3, with 8 nucleotides matching TRBD1. Trimming took 4 bases from V and 1 from J; bases not matched to a gene: 4. The length of the CDR3 is 15 residues. Germline V gives CDR1 KGHSH, CDR2 LQKENI. The CDR3 is CASSLSTGGTDTQYF. In DNA form, the CDR3 reads TGTGCCAGCTCACTTTCGACAGGGGGCACAGATACGCAGTATTTT.

The chain employs TRBV13 and TRBJ2-3, with 12 nucleotides matching TRBD2. The length of the CDR3 is 20 residues. V lost 1 base to trimming and J lost 9 bases; unmatched junction nucleotides: 20. Germline assignment: CDR1 PRHDT and CDR2 FYEKMQ (reference sequence). CDR3 sequence reads: CASSLESWLAGGVGRTTQYF. CDR3 nucleotide sequence: TGTGCCAGCAGCTTAGAGTCCTGGCTAGCGGGAGGGGTCGGACGGACGACGCAGTATTTT.